The 3 T cell receptor beta chains presented below share a single source sample, sequenced in a study of blood T cell repertoires in COVID-19. Produced via immunoSEQ multiplex PCR; TCRdb's table is partial and in-frame only. There are tens of thousands of clones in the sample; 75% to 90% occur only once, and about 6% lies in the top ten. The specimen sequenced was peripheral blood. Receptors originate from a man in his fifties or sixties with acute or convalescent COVID-19.

The CDR3 here is CASKGASYNEQFF. For the CDR3, the DNA is TGTGCCAGTAAGGGGGCGTCCTACAATGAGCAGTTCTTC. The rearrangement uses TRBV19 and TRBJ2-1, with TRBD1 matching 7 bases. From germline, CDR1 is LNHDA and CDR2 SQIVND (reference sequence). Trimming removed 7 bases from V and 1 base from J; junction bases left unmatched: 1. The CDR3 covers 13 residues.

The genes are TRBV5-1 and TRBJ1-1; unclear D gene. Germline CDR1 SGHRS, CDR2 YFSETQ. Trimming left V 3 bases short and J 2 bases short, with 14 bases between. This CDR3 spans 15 amino acids. As DNA, the CDR3 is TGCGCCAGCAGCTCGACCCGGGCGGGCAACACTGAAGCTTTCTTT. Its translation is CASSSTRAGNTEAFF.

This sequence joins TRBV6-6 and TRBJ2-2; TRBD2 might be the D (5 bases). The CDR3 is 15 residues long. The V end lost 7 bases, the J end lost 4 bases, and 16 bases lay between the germline ends. In germline, CDR1 is MNHNY, CDR2 SVGAGI (reference sequence). The CDR3 DNA reads TGTGCCAGCACCTGGGGTAGCGCCACCACCGGGGAGCTGTTTTTT. Translated, it gives CASTWGSATTGELFF.